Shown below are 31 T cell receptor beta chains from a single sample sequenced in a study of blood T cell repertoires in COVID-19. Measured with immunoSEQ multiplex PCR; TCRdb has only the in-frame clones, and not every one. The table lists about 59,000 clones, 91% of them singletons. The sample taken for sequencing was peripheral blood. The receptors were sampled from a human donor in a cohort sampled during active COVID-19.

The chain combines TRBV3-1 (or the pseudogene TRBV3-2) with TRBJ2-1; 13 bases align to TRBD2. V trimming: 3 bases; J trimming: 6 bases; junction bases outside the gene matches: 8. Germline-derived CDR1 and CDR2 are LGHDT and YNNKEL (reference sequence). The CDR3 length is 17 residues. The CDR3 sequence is CASSHPPGLAGVNEQFF. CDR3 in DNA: TGTGCCAGCAGCCATCCACCCGGACTAGCGGGGGTCAATGAGCAGTTCTTC.

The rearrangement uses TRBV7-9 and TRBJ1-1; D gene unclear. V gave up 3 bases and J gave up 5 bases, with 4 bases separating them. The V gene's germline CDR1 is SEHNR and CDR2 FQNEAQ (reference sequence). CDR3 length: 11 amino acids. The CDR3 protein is CASSFATEAFF. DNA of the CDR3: TGTGCCAGCAGCTTTGCGACTGAAGCTTTCTTT. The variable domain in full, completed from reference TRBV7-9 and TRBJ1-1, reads DTGVSQNPRHKITKRGQNVTFRCDPISEHNRLYWYRQTLGQGPEFLTYFQNEAQLEKSRLLSDRFSAERPKGSFSTLEIQRTEQGDSAMYLCASSFATEAFFGQGTRLTVV.

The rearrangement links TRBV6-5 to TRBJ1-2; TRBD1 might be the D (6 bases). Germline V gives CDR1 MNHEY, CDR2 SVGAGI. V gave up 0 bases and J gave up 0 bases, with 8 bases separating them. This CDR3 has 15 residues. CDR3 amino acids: CASSYSTGANYGYTF. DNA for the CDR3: TGTGCCAGCAGTTACTCGACAGGAGCTAACTATGGCTACACCTTC.

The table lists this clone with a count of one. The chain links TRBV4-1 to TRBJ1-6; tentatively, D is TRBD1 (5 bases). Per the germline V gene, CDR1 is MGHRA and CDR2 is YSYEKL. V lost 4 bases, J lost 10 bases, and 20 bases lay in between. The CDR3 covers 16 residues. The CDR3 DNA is TGCGCCAGCAGCCCTTTTTGGGACTCTCCCGGATCACCCCTCCACTTT. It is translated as CASSPFWDSPGSPLHF.

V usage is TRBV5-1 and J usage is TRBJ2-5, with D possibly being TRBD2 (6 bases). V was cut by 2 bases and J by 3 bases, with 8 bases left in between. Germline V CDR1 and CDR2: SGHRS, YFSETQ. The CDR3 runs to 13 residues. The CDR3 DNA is TGCGCCAGCAGCTTTACGGGAGAAGAGACCCAGTACTTC. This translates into CASSFTGEETQYF.

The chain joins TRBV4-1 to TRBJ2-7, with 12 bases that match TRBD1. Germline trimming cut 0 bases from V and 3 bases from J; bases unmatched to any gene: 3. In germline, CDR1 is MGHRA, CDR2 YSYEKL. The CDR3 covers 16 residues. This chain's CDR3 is CASSQEWDRGRYEQYF. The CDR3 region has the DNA TGCGCCAGCAGCCAAGAGTGGGACAGGGGGCGCTACGAGCAGTACTTC.

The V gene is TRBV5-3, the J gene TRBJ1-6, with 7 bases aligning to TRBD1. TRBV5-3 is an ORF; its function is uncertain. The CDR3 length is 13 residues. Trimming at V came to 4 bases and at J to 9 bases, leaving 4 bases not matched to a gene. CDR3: CARSVTGVSPLHF. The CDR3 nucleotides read TGTGCCAGAAGCGTCACAGGGGTTTCACCCCTCCACTTT.

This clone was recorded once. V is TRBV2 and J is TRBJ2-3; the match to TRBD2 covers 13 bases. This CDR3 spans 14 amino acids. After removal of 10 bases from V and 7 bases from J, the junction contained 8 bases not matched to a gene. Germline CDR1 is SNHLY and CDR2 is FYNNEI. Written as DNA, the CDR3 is TGTGCCACCAAGGGGACTAGCGGGGTGAATACGCAGTATTTT. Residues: CATKGTSGVNTQYF.

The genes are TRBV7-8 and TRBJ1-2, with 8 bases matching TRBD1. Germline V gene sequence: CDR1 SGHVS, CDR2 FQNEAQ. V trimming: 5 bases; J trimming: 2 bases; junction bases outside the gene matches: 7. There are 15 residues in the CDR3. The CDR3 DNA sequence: TGTGCCAGCAGCAACCGACGGGACAGGAACTATGGCTACACCTTC. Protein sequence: CASSNRRDRNYGYTF.

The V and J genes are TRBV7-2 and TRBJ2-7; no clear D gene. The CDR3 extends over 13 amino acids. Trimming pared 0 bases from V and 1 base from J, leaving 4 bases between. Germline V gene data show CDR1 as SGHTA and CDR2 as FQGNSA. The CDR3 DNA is TGTGCCAGCAGCTTAGCTGAGTCCTACGAGCAGTACTTC. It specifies CASSLAESYEQYF. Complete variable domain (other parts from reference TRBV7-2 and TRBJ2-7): GAGVSQSPSNKVTEKGKDVELRCDPISGHTALYWYRQSLGQGLEFLIYFQGNSAPDKSGLPSDRFSAERTGGSVSTLTIQRTQQEDSAVYLCASSLAESYEQYFGPGTRLTVT.

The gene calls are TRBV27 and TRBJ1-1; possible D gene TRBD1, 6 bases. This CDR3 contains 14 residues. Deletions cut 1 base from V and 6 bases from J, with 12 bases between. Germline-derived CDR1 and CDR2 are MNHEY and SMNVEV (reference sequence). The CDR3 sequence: CASSLLGGLAEAFF. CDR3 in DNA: TGTGCCAGCAGTTTATTAGGGGGTCTGGCTGAAGCTTTCTTT.

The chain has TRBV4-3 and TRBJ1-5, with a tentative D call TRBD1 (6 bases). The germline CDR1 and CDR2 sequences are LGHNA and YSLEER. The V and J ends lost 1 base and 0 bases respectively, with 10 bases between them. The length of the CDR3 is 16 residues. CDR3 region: CASSQGPGASNQPQHF. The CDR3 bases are TGCGCCAGCAGCCAAGGACCAGGGGCTAGCAATCAGCCCCAGCATTTT.

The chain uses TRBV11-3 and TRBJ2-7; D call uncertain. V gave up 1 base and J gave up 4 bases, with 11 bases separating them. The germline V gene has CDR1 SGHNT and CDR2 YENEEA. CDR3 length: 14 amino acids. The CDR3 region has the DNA TGTGCCAGCAGCTTAGGCCCCCCTCTATACGAGCAGTACTTC. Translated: CASSLGPPLYEQYF. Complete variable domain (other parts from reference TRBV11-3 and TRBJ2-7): EAGVVQSPRYKIIEKKQPVAFWCNPISGHNTLYWYLQNLGQGPELLIRYENEEAVDDSQLPKDRFSAERLKGVDSTLKIQPAELGDSAVYLCASSLGPPLYEQYFGPGTRLTVT.

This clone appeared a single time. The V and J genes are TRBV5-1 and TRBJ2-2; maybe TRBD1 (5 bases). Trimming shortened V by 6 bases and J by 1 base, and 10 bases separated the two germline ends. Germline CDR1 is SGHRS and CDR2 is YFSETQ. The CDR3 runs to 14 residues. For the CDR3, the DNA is TGCGCCAGCAACCTAGGACAGAACACCGGGGAGCTGTTTTTT. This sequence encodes CASNLGQNTGELFF.

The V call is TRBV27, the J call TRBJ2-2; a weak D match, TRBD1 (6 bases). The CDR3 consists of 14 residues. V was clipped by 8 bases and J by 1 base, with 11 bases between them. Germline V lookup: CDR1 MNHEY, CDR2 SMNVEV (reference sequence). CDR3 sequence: CASRTVRNTGELFF. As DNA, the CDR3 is TGTGCCAGCCGGACAGTTAGGAACACCGGGGAGCTGTTTTTT.

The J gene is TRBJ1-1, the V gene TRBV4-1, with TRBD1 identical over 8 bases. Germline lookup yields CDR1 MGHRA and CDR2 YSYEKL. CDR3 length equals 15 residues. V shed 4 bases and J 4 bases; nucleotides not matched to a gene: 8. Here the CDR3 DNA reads TGCGCCAGCAGCCGGCGACAGGGGCCAGGCACTGAAGCTTTCTTT. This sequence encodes CASSRRQGPGTEAFF.

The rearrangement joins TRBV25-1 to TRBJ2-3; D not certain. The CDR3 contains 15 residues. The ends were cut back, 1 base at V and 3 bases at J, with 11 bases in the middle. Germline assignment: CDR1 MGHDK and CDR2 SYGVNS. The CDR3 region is CASSEFMAETDTQYF. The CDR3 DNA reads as TGTGCCAGCAGTGAATTTATGGCGGAAACAGATACGCAGTATTTT.

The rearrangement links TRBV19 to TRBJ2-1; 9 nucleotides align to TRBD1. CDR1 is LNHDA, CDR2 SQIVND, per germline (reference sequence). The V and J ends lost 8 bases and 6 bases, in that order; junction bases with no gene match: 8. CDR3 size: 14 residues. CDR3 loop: CASETGTGINEQFF. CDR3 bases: TGTGCCAGTGAGACCGGGACAGGGATCAATGAGCAGTTCTTC.

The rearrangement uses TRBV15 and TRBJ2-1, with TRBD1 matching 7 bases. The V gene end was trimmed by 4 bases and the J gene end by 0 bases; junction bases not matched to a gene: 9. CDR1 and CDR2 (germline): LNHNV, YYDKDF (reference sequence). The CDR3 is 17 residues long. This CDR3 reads CATSTSRQGRSYNEQFF. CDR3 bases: TGTGCCACCAGCACATCCAGACAGGGCCGCTCCTACAATGAGCAGTTCTTC.

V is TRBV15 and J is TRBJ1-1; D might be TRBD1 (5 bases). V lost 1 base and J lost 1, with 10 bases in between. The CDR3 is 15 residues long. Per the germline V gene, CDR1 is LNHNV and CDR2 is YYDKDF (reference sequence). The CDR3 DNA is TGTGCCACCAGCAGAGCGGGGGTTAAGAACACTGAAGCTTTCTTT. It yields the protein CATSRAGVKNTEAFF.

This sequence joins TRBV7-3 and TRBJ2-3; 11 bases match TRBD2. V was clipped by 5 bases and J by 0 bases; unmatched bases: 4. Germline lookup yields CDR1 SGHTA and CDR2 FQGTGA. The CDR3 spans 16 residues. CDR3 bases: TGTGCCAGCAGCGCGCTAGCGGGGGGCAGCACAGATACGCAGTATTTT. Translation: CASSALAGGSTDTQYF.

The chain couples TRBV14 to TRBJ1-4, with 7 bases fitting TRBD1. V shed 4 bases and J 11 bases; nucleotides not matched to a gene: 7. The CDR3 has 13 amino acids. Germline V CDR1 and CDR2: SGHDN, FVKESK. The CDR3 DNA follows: TGTGCCAGCAGCCGTAACAGGGGTGGGAAACTGTTTTTT. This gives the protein CASSRNRGGKLFF.

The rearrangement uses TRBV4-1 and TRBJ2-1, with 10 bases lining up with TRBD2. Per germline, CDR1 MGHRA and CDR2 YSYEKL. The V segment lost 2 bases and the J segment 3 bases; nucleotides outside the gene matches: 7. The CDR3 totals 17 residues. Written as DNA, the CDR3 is TGCGCCAGCAGCCAACTGCTAGCGGGAGTTGACTACAATGAGCAGTTCTTC. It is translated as CASSQLLAGVDYNEQFF.

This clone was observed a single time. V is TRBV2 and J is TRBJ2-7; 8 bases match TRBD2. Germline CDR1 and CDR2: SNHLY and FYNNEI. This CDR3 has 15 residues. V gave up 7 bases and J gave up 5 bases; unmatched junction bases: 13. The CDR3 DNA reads TGTGCCAGCATCGGTAGCGGGGCGATTGGGGACGAGCAGTACTTC. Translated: CASIGSGAIGDEQYF.

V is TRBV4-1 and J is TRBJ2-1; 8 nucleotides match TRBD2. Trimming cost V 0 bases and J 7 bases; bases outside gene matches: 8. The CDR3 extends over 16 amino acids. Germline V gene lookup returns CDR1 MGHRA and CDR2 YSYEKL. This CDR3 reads CASSQERSGGLNEQFF. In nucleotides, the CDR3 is TGCGCCAGCAGCCAAGAAAGGAGCGGGGGACTTAATGAGCAGTTCTTC.

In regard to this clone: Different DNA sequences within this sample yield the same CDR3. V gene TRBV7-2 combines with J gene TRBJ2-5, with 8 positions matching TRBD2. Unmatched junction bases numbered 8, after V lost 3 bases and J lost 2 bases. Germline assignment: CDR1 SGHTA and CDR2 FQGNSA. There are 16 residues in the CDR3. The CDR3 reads CASSLALGGGQETQYF. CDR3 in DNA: TGTGCCAGCAGCTTGGCGCTCGGGGGGGGGCAAGAGACCCAGTACTTC.

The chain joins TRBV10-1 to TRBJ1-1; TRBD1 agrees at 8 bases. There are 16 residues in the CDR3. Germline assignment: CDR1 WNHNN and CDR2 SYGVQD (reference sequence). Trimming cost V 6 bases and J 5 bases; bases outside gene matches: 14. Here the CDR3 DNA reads TGCGCCAGCAGGGGCATTGCGACAGGGGTAGAGACTGAAGCTTTCTTT. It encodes CASRGIATGVETEAFF.

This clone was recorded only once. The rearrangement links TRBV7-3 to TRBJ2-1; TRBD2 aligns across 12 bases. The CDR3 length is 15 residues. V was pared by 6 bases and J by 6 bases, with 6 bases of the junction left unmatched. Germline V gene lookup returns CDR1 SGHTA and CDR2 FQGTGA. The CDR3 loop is CASRSPGLAGNEQFF. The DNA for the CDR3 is TGTGCCAGCAGATCCCCGGGACTAGCGGGCAATGAGCAGTTCTTC.

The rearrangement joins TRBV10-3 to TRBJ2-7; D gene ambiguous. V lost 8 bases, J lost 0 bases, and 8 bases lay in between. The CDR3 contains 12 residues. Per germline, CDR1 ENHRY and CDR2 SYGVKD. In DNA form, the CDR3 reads TGTGCCATCTCGAGGAGCTCCTACGAGCAGTACTTC. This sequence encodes CAISRSSYEQYF.

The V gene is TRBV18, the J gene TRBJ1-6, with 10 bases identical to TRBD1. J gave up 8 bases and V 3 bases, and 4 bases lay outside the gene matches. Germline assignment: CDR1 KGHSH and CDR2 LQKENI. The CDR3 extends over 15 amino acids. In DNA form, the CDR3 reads TGTGCCAGCTCACCGACAGGGGGCGAGGATTCACCCCTCCACTTT. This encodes CASSPTGGEDSPLHF.

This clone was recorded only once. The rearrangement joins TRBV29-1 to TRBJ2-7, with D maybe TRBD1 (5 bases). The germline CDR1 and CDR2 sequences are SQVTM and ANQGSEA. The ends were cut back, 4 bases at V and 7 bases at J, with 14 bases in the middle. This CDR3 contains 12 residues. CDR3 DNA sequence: TGCAGCGTTGGACTTATAAGGGGAGAGCAGTACTTC. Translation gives CSVGLIRGEQYF.